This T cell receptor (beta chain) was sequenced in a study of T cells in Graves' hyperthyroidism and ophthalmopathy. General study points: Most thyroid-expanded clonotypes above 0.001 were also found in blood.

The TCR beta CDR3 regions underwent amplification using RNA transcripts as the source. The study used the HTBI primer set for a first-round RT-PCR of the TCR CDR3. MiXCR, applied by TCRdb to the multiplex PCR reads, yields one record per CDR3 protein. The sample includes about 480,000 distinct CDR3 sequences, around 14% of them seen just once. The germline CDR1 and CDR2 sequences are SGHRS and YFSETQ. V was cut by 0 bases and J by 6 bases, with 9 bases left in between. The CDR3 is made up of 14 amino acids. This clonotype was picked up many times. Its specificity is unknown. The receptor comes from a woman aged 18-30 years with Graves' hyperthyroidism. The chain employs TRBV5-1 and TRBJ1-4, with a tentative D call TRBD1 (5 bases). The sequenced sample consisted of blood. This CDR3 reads CASSLEQAHEKLFF. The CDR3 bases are TGCGCCAGCAGCTTGGAACAGGCACATGAAAAACTGTTTTTT.